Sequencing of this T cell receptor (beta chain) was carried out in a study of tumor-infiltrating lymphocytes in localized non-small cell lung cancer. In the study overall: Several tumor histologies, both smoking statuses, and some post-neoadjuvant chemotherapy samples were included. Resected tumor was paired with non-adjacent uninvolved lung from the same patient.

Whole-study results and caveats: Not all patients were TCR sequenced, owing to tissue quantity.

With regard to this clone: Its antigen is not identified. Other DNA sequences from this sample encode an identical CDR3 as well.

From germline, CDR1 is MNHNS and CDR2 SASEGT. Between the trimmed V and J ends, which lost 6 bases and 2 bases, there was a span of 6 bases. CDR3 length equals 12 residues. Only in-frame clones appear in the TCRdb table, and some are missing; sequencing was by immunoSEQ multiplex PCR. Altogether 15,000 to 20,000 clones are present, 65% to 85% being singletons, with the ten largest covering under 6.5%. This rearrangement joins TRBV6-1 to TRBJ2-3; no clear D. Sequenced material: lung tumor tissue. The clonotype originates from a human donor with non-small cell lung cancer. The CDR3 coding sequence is TGTGCCAGCAGCCTGATCACAGATACGCAGTATTTT. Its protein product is CASSLITDTQYF.